Presented here are 21 T cell receptor beta chains from one specimen sequenced in a study of monozygotic twins with inflammatory bowel disease. Each CDR3 protein gets one entry in TCRdb, which reprocessed the 5' RACE reads and gives no DNA. The listing records 300,000 to 350,000 distinct CDR3 sequences. What was sequenced was blood. These receptors were taken from a human donor with ulcerative colitis or Crohn's disease, or a healthy co-twin of an affected twin (not recorded which).

The J gene is TRBJ2-1, the V gene TRBV11-3; no DNA is available, so the TRBD2 call from TCRdb remains unchecked. CDR3 length: 15 residues. CDR1 is SGHNT and CDR2 is YENEEA in the germline V gene. The CDR3 sequence: CASSPGSGTYNEQFF. The full variable domain, with the rest looked up from reference TRBV11-3 and TRBJ2-1, is EAGVVQSPRYKIIEKKQPVAFWCNPISGHNTLYWYLQNLGQGPELLIRYENEEAVDDSQLPKDRFSAERLKGVDSTLKIQPAELGDSAVYLCASSPGSGTYNEQFFGPGTRLTVL.

This rearrangement joins TRBV29-1 to TRBJ1-5. This CDR3 comprises 13 residues. Germline assignment: CDR1 SQVTM and CDR2 ANQGSEA. The CDR3 here is CSVAAGMSQPQHF.

The chain links TRBV7-2 to TRBJ2-3; TCRdb proposes TRBD2, but this gene call is untestable without DNA. Germline loops: CDR1 SGHTA, CDR2 FQGNSA. This CDR3 contains 16 residues. CDR3 in amino acids: CASSQDSLRARDTQYF.

The rearrangement joins TRBV7-9 to TRBJ2-7; there is no DNA to check the TCRdb D call of TRBD2. This CDR3 region has 15 residues. The germline V gene encodes CDR1 SEHNR and CDR2 FQNEAQ (reference sequence). The CDR3: CASSKQGLAGGEQYF.

J is TRBJ1-3 and V is TRBV28; TCRdb calls TRBD1, which cannot be checked without DNA. Germline CDR1 and CDR2: MDHEN and SYDVKM. The CDR3 has 16 amino acids. CDR3 region: CASSLGLGVSGNTIYF. Full variable domain (missing parts from reference TRBV28 and TRBJ1-3): DVKVTQSSRYLVKRTGEKVFLECVQDMDHENMFWYRQDPGLGLRLIYFSYDVKMKEKGDIPEGYSVSREKKERFSLILESASTNQTSMYLCASSLGLGVSGNTIYFGEGSWLTVV.

The chain employs TRBV7-2 and TRBJ2-7; absent DNA, TCRdb's TRBD1 call cannot be checked. Germline V gene sequence: CDR1 SGHTA, CDR2 FQGNSA. This CDR3 has 14 amino acids. Here the CDR3 reads CASSPRTGNYEQYF.

The chain couples TRBV29-1 to TRBJ2-1; TCRdb designates TRBD2, a call that cannot be tested without DNA. The CDR3 loop spans 14 amino acids. CDR1 is SQVTM, CDR2 ANQGSEA, per germline. The CDR3 here is CSVGPAGGYNEQFF.

V usage is TRBV28 and J usage is TRBJ1-5; checking the TCRdb D call of TRBD1 is not possible without DNA. The germline gives CDR1 MDHEN, CDR2 SYDVKM. The CDR3 loop spans 15 amino acids. The CDR3 sequence: CASSRGGQGNQPQHF.

V gene TRBV28 combines with J gene TRBJ2-7; absent DNA, TCRdb's TRBD1 call cannot be checked. This CDR3 contains 18 residues. Germline V lookup: CDR1 MDHEN, CDR2 SYDVKM. Here the CDR3 reads CASSLGQGANFNSYEQYF. The full variable domain, completed using reference TRBV28 and TRBJ2-7, is DVKVTQSSRYLVKRTGEKVFLECVQDMDHENMFWYRQDPGLGLRLIYFSYDVKMKEKGDIPEGYSVSREKKERFSLILESASTNQTSMYLCASSLGQGANFNSYEQYFGPGTRLTVT.

The chain has TRBV20-1 and TRBJ1-4; as DNA is missing, the TRBD1 call by TCRdb cannot be tested. The length of the CDR3 is 13 residues. Germline-derived CDR1 and CDR2 are DFQATT and SNEGSKA (reference sequence). The CDR3 is CSAFRTGYEKLFF.

This chain uses TRBV10-1 with TRBJ2-1. The CDR3 spans 12 residues. Germline V lookup: CDR1 WNHNN, CDR2 SYGVQD (reference sequence). CDR3 sequence: CASSFMGNEQFF.

The chain recombines TRBV7-2 with TRBJ2-5; TCRdb gives TRBD2 as the D gene, but with no DNA this cannot be confirmed. CDR1 is SGHTA, CDR2 FQGNSA, per germline. The CDR3 contains 16 residues. The chain's CDR3 is CASSLEGSVIKRTQYF.

J is TRBJ2-5 and V is TRBV11-2; TCRdb's D call, TRBD2, is unchecked because there is no DNA. Germline CDR1 is SGHAT and CDR2 is FQNNGV. The CDR3 runs to 17 residues. CDR3 loop: CASSLESARAWVETQYF.

The rearrangement links TRBV5-1 to TRBJ2-7. Germline CDR1 SGHRS, CDR2 YFSETQ. The CDR3 sequence is 13 residues long. CDR3: CASSFNWRYEQYF.

The chain carries TRBV3-1 and TRBJ2-1. This CDR3 is 11 amino acids long. CDR1 is LGHDT, CDR2 YNNKEL, per germline (reference sequence). Here the CDR3 reads CASSLSDEQFF.

This sequence joins TRBV9 and TRBJ1-1; without DNA, the TCRdb call of TRBD1 cannot be checked. There are 13 residues in the CDR3. Germline V gene data show CDR1 as SGDLS and CDR2 as YYNGEE. CDR3 region: CASSVEGDTEAFF.

The gene calls are TRBV12-3 or TRBV12-4 and TRBJ2-7; TCRdb returns TRBD1, unconfirmable since there is no DNA. There are 15 residues in the CDR3. The CDR3 region is CASSREQGGYYEQYF.

The chain couples TRBV5-1 to TRBJ1-2; TCRdb lists TRBD1, though no DNA is available to test this call. The CDR3 loop spans 13 amino acids. The V gene's germline CDR1 is SGHRS and CDR2 YFSETQ. Here the CDR3 reads CASRTESNYGYTF.

V usage is TRBV3-1 and J usage is TRBJ2-3; without DNA, the TCRdb call of TRBD1 cannot be checked. CDR3 size: 16 residues. Germline V gene data show CDR1 as LGHDT and CDR2 as YNNKEL (reference sequence). This CDR3 is CASSQVPGRHTDTQYF.

The chain is built from TRBV7-9 and TRBJ1-1; TCRdb returns TRBD1, unconfirmable since there is no DNA. Germline V gives CDR1 SEHNR, CDR2 FQNEAQ (reference sequence). The length of the CDR3 is 15 residues. This CDR3 is CASSLGRQVNTEAFF.

The J gene is TRBJ1-6, the V gene TRBV6-2 or TRBV6-3. Germline V gives CDR1 MNHEY, CDR2 SVGEGT. The CDR3 is 16 amino acids. The CDR3 sequence: CASSYSSATWGSPLHF.